This record concerns one TCR beta chain sequence. Original handling: Amplifying reference gene primers gave estimates of nucleated cell counts. Clones were read by immunoSEQ multiplex PCR, and TCRdb kept only the in-frame ones, dropping some. The V and J calls and the clone size are those of that table, but D and trimming were determined from the DNA. The sample contains approximately 400,000 clones, around 89% of which appear only once. The entry originates in a study of blood T cell repertoires in COVID-19. Germline V CDR1 and CDR2: SNHLY, FYNNEI. The V end lost 6 bases, the J end lost 11 bases, and 17 bases lay between the germline ends. This CDR3 has 13 residues.

The chain employs TRBV2 and TRBJ2-1; possible D gene TRBD2, 6 bases. Sequenced sample: peripheral blood. This receptor was identified in a man aged 40-50 years with acute or convalescent COVID-19. The CDR3 reads CASRGEAGFKQFF. The CDR3 DNA is TGTGCCAGCAGGGGGGAGGCGGGATTTAAGCAGTTCTTC.